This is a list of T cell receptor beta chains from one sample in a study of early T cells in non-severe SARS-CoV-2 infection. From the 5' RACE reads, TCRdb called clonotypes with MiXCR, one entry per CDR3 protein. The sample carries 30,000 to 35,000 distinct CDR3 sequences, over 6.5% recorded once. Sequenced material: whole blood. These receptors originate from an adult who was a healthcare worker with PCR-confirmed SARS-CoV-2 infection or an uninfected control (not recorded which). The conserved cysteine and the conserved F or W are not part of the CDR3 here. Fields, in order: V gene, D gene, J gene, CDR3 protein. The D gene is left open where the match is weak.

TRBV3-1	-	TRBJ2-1	ASSQDLAGTGNNEQF
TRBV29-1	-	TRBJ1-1	SGGQLNTEAF
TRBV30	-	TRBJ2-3	AWSVLPDTQY
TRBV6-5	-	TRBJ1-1	ASSYGGETEAF
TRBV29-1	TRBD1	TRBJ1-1	SVNWGEDREAF
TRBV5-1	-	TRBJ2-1	ASRGQSYNEQF
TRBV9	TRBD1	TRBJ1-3	ASSPSGQAGSGNTIY
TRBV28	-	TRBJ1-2	ASSYLLTGHGYT
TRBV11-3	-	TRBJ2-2	ASSLRATGLGNTGELF
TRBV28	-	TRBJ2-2	ASTRTGELF
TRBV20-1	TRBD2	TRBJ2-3	SASSSGSPLTDTQY
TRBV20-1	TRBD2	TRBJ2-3	SGMGLAGGPADTQY
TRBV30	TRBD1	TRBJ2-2	AWTMTGMGTGELF
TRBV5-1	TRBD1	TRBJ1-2	ASSPTGDRGYT
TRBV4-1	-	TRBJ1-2	ASSQVGEEGYT
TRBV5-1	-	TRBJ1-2	ASSPDTDIGYGYT
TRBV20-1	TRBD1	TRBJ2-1	SASQTGSDYNEQF
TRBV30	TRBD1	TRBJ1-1	AWSASDRAVGAF
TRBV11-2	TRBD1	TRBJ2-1	ASSVDRGTYNEQF
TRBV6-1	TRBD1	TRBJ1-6	ASSEREGEQGTLTPDNSPLH
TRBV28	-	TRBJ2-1	ASSLYWGPDEQF
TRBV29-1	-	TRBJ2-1	SVETPQQSYNEQF
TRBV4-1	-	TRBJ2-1	ASSQETSPEQF
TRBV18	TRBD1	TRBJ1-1	ASSRDRGRPNTEAF
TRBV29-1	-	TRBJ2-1	SSGQYNEQF
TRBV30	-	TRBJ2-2	AWTRGQPGELF
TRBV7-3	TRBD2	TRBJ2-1	ASSLLAGGNEQF
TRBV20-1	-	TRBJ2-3	SAWQGSDSTDTQY
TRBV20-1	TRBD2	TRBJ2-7	SASHQRGWYEQY
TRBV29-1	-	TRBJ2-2	SVGVGGSNTGELF
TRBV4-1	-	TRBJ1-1	ASSQFDWDTEAF
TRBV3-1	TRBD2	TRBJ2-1	ASSQSSGRHEQF
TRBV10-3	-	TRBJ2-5	AISKGEEETQY
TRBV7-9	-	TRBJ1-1	ASSSRDFTEAF
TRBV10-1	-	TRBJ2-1	ASSETGRLNEQF
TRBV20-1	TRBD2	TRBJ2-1	SARQLAEEQF
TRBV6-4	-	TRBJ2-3	ATAASTAHTDTQY
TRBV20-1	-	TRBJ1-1	SASGSSTEAF
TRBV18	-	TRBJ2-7	ASSPSSYEQY
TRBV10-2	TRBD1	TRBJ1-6	ASSIQGDNSPLH
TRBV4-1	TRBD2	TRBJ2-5	ASSQAGLAGQETQY
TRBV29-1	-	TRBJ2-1	SARVPGPTYNEQF
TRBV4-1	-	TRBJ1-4	ASSLRGNLEKLF